This T cell receptor (beta chain) is from a study of blood T cell repertoires in COVID-19. The V gene's germline CDR1 is GTSNPN and CDR2 SVGIG (reference sequence). V trimming: 5 bases; J trimming: 1 base; junction bases outside the gene matches: 7. This CDR3 contains 14 residues. The method was immunoSEQ multiplex PCR; TCRdb's version includes in-frame clones alone and lacks a portion of them. Found here are roughly 300,000 clones, 70% to 85% of them singletons; the top ten hold about 1.5%. The chain combines TRBV30 with TRBJ1-1; the match to TRBD1 covers 7 bases. The clonotype originates from a human donor with COVID-19, enrolled during active disease. The donor label of this sample is uncertain. The specimen sequenced was peripheral blood. The CDR3 DNA follows: TGTGCCTGGGGGAGGGGGCTCGAGAACACTGAAGCTTTCTTT. Protein sequence: CAWGRGLENTEAFF. Complete variable domain (other parts from reference TRBV30 and TRBJ1-1): SQTIHQWPATLVQPVGSPLSLECTVEGTSNPNLYWYRQAAGRGLQLLFYSVGIGQISSEVPQNLSASRPQDRQFILSSKKLLLSDSGFYLCAWGRGLENTEAFFGQGTRLTVV.